This T cell receptor (beta chain) was observed in a study of chemoradiotherapy in HPV16-positive cancers. The study, taken as a whole, reports: Functional assays defining HPV-specific T cells used only two HPV16-positive patients. For HPV16-positive patients, expanding HPV-responsive T cells associated with longer recurrence-free survival. Non-HPV-specific T cells did not expand in tumors during treatment, whereas candidate HPV-specific clones and E7-related motifs did.

The CDR3 sequence is 14 residues long. V shed 6 bases, J shed 5 bases, and the junction held 6 bases outside the gene matches. From germline, CDR1 is SNHLY and CDR2 FYNNEI. In this sample, this clone turned up a few times. Its antigen is as yet unknown. Here immunoSEQ multiplex PCR was the method, and the copy in TCRdb shows in-frame clones only, minus some. The repertoire holds about 6,600 clones, with less than 80% as singletons. Sequenced material: tumor tissue, taken from a patient who underwent chemoradiotherapy. The receptor comes from a human donor with HPV-associated anogenital cancer. The chain combines TRBV2 with TRBJ1-5; 8 nucleotides agree with TRBD1. The CDR3 DNA sequence: TGTGCCAGCAGGTATTCGACAGGGGATCAGCCCCAGCATTTT. This encodes CASRYSTGDQPQHF.